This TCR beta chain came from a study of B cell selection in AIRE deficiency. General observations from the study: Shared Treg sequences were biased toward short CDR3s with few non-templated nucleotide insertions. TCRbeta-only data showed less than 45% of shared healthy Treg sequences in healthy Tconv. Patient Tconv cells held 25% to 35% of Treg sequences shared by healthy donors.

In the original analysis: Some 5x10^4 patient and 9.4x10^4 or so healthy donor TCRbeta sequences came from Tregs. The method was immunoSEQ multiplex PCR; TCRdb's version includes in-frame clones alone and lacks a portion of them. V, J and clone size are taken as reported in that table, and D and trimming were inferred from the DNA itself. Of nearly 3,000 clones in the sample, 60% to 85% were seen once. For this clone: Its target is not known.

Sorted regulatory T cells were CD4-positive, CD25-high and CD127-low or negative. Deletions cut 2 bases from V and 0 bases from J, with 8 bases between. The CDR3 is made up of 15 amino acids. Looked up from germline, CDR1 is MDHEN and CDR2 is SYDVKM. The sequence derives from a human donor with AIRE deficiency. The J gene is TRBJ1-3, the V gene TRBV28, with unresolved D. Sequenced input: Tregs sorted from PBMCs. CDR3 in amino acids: CASSLLTVSGNTIYF. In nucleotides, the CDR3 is TGTGCCAGCAGTTTACTGACCGTCTCTGGAAACACCATATATTTT.